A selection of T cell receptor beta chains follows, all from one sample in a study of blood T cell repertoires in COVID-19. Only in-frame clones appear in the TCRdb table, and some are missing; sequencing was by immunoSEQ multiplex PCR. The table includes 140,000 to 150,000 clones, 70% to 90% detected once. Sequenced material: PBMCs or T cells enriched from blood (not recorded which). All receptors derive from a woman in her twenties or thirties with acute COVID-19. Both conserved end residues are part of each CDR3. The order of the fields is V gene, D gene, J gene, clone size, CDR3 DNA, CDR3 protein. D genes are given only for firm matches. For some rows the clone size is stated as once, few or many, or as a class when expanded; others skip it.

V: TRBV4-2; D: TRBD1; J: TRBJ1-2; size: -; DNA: TGTGCCAGCAGCCAAGGGGATCTCGGACAGGGTATAGATGGCTACACCTTC; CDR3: CASSQGDLGQGIDGYTF
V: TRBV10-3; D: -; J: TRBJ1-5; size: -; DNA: TGTGCCATCAGTCCCCAGGGGTTGGATCAGCCCCAGCATTTT; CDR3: CAISPQGLDQPQHF
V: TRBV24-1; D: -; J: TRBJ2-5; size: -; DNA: TGTGCCACCAGTGACGACAGGGAGGCCCAAGAGACCCAGTACTTC; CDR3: CATSDDREAQETQYF
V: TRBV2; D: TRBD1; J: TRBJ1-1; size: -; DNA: TGTGCCAGCAGTGGGGACAGGAACCTTGAAGCTTTCTTT; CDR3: CASSGDRNLEAFF
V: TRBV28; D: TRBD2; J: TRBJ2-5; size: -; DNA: TGTGCCAGCAGTGGGGGGGTTCGGCGAGAGACCCAGTACTTC; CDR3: CASSGGVRRETQYF
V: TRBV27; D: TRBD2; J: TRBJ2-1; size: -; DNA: TGTGCCAGCAGTCGACTAGCGGGAGGCAGTGAGCAGTTCTTC; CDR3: CASSRLAGGSEQFF
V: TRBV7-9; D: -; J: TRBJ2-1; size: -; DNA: TGTGCCAGCAGCTTATCACTAGGGTCCTACAATGAGCAGTTCTTC; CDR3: CASSLSLGSYNEQFF
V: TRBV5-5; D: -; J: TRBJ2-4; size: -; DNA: TGTGCCAGCAGCTTGCCAGGGGTAGACAAAAACATTCAGTACTTC; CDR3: CASSLPGVDKNIQYF
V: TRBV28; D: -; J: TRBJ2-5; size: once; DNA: TGTGCCAGCAGTTTTGCCGGGGGCAGGGGGTTGGAGACCCAGTACTTC; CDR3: CASSFAGGRGLETQYF
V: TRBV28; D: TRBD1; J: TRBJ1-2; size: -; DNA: TGTGCCAGCAGTCTCACCGGGACAGGGGTTAACTATGGCTACACCTTC; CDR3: CASSLTGTGVNYGYTF
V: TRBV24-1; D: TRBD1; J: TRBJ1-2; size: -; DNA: TGTGCCACCAGTTATCCTACCGGACAGGGGGCTCGGGGCTACACCTTC; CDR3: CATSYPTGQGARGYTF
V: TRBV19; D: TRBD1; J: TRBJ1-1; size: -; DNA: TGTGCCAGTAGTTGGACAGGGCGAACTGAAGCTTTCTTT; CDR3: CASSWTGRTEAFF
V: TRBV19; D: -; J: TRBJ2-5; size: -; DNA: TGTGCCAGTAGTAGAGGACAGCCTCAAGAGACCCAGTACTTC; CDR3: CASSRGQPQETQYF
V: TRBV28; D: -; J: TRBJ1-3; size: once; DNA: TGTGCCACGATCCCGGGACCCGGGAGGGGCACCATATATTTT; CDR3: CATIPGPGRGTIYF
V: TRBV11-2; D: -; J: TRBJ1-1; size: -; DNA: TGTGCCAGCAGCTCTCTGAAGCAGGGGTACACTGAAGCTTTCTTT; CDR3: CASSSLKQGYTEAFF
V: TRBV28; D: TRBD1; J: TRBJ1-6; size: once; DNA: TGTGCCAGCAGTCCCCCAGACAGGGGACGTTCACCCCTCCACTTT; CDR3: CASSPPDRGRSPLHF
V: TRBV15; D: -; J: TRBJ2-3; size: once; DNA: TGTGCCACCAGCAGAGACCTAAGCACAGATACGCAGTATTTT; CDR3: CATSRDLSTDTQYF
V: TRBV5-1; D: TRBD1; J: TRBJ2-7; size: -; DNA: TGCGCCAGCAGCCATACAGGGGGGAGCTACGAGCAGTACTTC; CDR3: CASSHTGGSYEQYF
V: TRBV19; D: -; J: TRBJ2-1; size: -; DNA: TGTGCCAGTAGTCCGGAGAGCTCCTACAATGAGCAGTTCTTC; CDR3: CASSPESSYNEQFF
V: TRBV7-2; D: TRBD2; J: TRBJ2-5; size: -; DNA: TGTGCCAGCAGCTTACGGACGCGGGGGGCAGGGCTTCACCAAGAGACCCAGTACTTC; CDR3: CASSLRTRGAGLHQETQYF
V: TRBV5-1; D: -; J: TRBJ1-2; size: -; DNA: TGCGCCAGCAGCTTGGGGGCAACAGGTGGGCCTAACTATGGCTACACCTTC; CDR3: CASSLGATGGPNYGYTF
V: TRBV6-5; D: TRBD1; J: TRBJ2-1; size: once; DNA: TGTGCCAGCAGTTCACAGGGGGCCTTTAATGAGCAGTTCTTC; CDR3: CASSSQGAFNEQFF
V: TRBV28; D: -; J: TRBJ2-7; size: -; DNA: TGTGCCAGCAGTTTGGTTCCTAGCGCATCCTACGAGCAGTACTTC; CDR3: CASSLVPSASYEQYF
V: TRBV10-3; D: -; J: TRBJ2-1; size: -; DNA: TGTGCCATCAGTGACCGCGGGATGAGAAGCGGTAGCTCCTACAATGAGCAGTTCTTC; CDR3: CAISDRGMRSGSSYNEQFF
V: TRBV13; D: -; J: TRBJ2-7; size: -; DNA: TGTGCCAGCAGCTTACGCGGGGTCTCCTACGAGCAGTACTTC; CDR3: CASSLRGVSYEQYF
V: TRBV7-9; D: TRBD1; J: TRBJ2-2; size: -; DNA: TGTGCCAGCAGCTTAGCAAGCGGGACAGGGGCTCACGGGGAGCTGTTTTTT; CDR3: CASSLASGTGAHGELFF
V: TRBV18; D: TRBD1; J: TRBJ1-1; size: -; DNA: TGTGCCAGCTCATTGGGACAGGGGAACACTGAAGCTTTCTTT; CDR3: CASSLGQGNTEAFF
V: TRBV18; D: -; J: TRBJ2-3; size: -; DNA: TGTGCCAGCTCACCCTCCGAGGAAGATACGCAGTATTTT; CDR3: CASSPSEEDTQYF
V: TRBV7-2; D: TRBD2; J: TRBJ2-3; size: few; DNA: TGTGCCAGCAGCTTACTGACAGCGGGAGGTGCCACAGATACGCAGTATTTT; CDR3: CASSLLTAGGATDTQYF
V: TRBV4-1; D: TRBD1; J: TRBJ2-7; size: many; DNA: TGCGCCAGCAGCCAAAACCCGGGACAGGGAATCTACGAGCAGTACTTC; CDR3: CASSQNPGQGIYEQYF
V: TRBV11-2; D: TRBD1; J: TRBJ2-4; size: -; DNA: TGTGCCAGCAGCCGACAGGGGGCGGACATTCAGTACTTC; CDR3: CASSRQGADIQYF
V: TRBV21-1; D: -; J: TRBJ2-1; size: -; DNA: TGTGCCAGCAGCCCCAGGGCAGCGGGAGCGAGGGGTGAGCAGTTCTTC; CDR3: CASSPRAAGARGEQFF
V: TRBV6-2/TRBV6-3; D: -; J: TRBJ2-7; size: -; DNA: TGTGCCAGCAGTCGACTATTTACCTACGAGCAGTACTTC; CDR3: CASSRLFTYEQYF
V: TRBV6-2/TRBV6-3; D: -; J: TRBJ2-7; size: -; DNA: TGTGCCAGCAGCTTTACTACCTCCCGCGAGCAGTACTTC; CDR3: CASSFTTSREQYF
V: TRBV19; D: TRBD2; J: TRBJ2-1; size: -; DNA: TGTGCCAGTAGTATAGATAACAGGGCTAGCGGGTACAATGAGCAGTTCTTC; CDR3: CASSIDNRASGYNEQFF